This entry features one T cell receptor beta chain sequence. The antigen it binds to is not known. No base quality values were provided; no much bigger clone lies one nucleotide off. Library generation was performed with the immunoSEQ multiplex PCR assay. The table comes from immuneACCESS by way of TCRdb, which keeps in-frame sequences with V and J called. Part of the clones is missing from these tables; in studies checked, under half for an unresolved V gene and the rest for unknown reasons. The sample has approximately 52,000 clones on record, 77% of them singletons. Around 2.4% of the sample lies in the top ten. This sample is part of a study of radiotherapy plus CTLA-4 blockade in lung cancer (dated 2018 in TCRdb). Concerning the study at large: Objective responses occurred in 15% to 20% of enrolled patients, and about 30% achieved disease control. Overall study results and their limits: After treatment with radiotherapy and ipilimumab, TCR clones that came from tumors expanded in the peripheral blood. The strongest predictors of response were reported to be early dynamic shifts in blood T cell clones along with a rise in serum interferon-beta following radiation.

Spanning cysteine to phenylalanine, the CDR3 consists of 15 amino acids. Only the CDR3 portion is preserved as DNA: 45 bases, with reading frame beginning at the first base. CDR1 MNHEY and CDR2 SMNVEV were looked up in the germline V gene (reference sequence). Focal radiation therapy combined with CTLA-4 blockade (ipilimumab) was tested in patients with chemo-refractory metastatic non-small-cell lung cancer. This receptor chain uses TRBV27 and TRBJ2-5; TRBD2 aligns with 8 central bases. The J call may be wrong; the DNA end is better matched by TRBJ2-7. This receptor was obtained from a human donor with non-small cell lung cancer whose response to radiotherapy plus ipilimumab could not be evaluated. The starting material was peripheral blood, obtained from a patient treated with radiotherapy plus ipilimumab. The nucleotide sequence reads TGTGCCAGCAGTTCCCCCTCGGGAGGGTTCTACGAGCAGTACTTC. Translated, this is CASSSPSGGFYEQYF.